Each of the 9 T cell receptor beta chains below was sequenced from the same sample in a study of blood T cell repertoires in COVID-19 (TCRdb year 2020). Receptor libraries were prepared by the immunoSEQ multiplex PCR assay. Held by TCRdb, this immuneACCESS table contains in-frame sequences only and omits some clones. Under half of the omission traces to an unresolved V gene where checked; the cause of the rest is unknown. The sample table contains 150,000 to 200,000 clones; only one count was recorded for roughly 79% of them. 6.9% of the sample comes from the top ten. The sample consisted of peripheral blood. These receptors were taken from a human donor with acute or convalescent COVID-19. The donor label of this sample is uncertain.

The V gene is TRBV18, the J gene TRBJ1-1; D is unclear. Germline V lookup: CDR1 KGHSH, CDR2 LQKENI. The germline V and J ends were trimmed by 3 bases and 2 bases, with 10 bases remaining between them. This CDR3 comprises 14 residues. The CDR3 here is CASSPERINTEAFF. The CDR3, as DNA: TGTGCCAGCTCACCTGAGCGCATCAACACTGAAGCTTTCTTT. The full variable domain, rest sourced from reference TRBV18 and TRBJ1-1, is NAGVMQNPRHLVRRRGQEARLRCSPMKGHSHVYWYRQLPEEGLKFMVYLQKENIIDESGMPKERFSAEFPKEGPSILRIQQVVRGDSAAYFCASSPERINTEAFFGQGTRLTVV.

This chain connects TRBV9 to TRBJ1-2, with a possible D match to TRBD1 (6 bases). Trimming cost V 3 bases and J 5 bases, with 8 bases left between them. Germline V gene sequence: CDR1 SGDLS, CDR2 YYNGEE. The CDR3 extends over 12 amino acids. This CDR3 is CASSGGPYGYTF. CDR3 in DNA: TGTGCCAGCAGCGGGGGGCCTTATGGCTACACCTTC.

As concerns this clone: Other DNA sequences in this specimen translate into the identical CDR3. The rearrangement joins TRBV5-6 to TRBJ2-2, with TRBD2 matching over 10 bases. This CDR3 is built from 17 residues. The germline V gene encodes CDR1 SGHDT and CDR2 YYEEEE. V lost 0 bases, J lost 0 bases, and 2 bases stayed unmatched. The CDR3 spells CASSLAGLAANTGELFF. The CDR3 DNA sequence: TGTGCCAGCAGCTTGGCTGGACTAGCGGCGAACACCGGGGAGCTGTTTTTT.

V is TRBV2 and J is TRBJ1-2, with D hard to call. Trimming shortened V by 4 bases and J by 5 bases, and 14 bases separated the two germline ends. Germline CDR1 is SNHLY and CDR2 is FYNNEI. The CDR3 is made up of 14 amino acids. DNA for the CDR3: TGTGCCAGCAGTGTGACATTGGAGGCGTATGGCTACACCTTC. Amino acid sequence: CASSVTLEAYGYTF.

This clone was detected a few times. Written as DNA, the CDR3 is TGTGCCAGCTCACTGACGACAGGCTCTGGAAACACCATATATTTT. Protein product: CASSLTTGSGNTIYF. The V gene is TRBV18, the J gene TRBJ1-3, with D possibly being TRBD1 (6 bases). V was pared by 4 bases and J by 0 bases, with 10 bases between. Germline CDR1 and CDR2: KGHSH and LQKENI. This CDR3 has 15 residues.

This chain links TRBV7-2 with TRBJ2-2; TRBD2 might be the D (5 bases). The V end lost 3 bases, the J end lost 5 bases, and 13 bases lay between the germline ends. The CDR3 consists of 15 residues. Germline V lookup: CDR1 SGHTA, CDR2 FQGNSA. CDR3 bases: TGTGCCAGCAGCTTTATATCCGGGGTTACCGGGGAGCTGTTTTTT. Its protein is CASSFISGVTGELFF.

This chain links TRBV2 with TRBJ2-3; 9 bases are shared with TRBD2. Germline values: CDR1 SNHLY, CDR2 FYNNEI. CDR3 length: 15 amino acids. The J segment lost 4 bases and the V segment lost 4 bases, leaving 6 bases of the junction unmatched. CDR3 loop: CASSVPAGGADTQYF. The CDR3 region has the DNA TGTGCCAGCAGTGTTCCAGCGGGAGGCGCAGATACGCAGTATTTT.

The genes are TRBV6-5 and TRBJ1-6; perhaps TRBD1 as D (5 bases). Per germline, CDR1 MNHEY and CDR2 SVGAGI. This CDR3 region has 14 residues. V shed 0 bases and J shed 14 bases, with 14 bases lying between them. CDR3 in DNA: TGTGCCAGCAGTTACTCTACGCAGGGAGGGTCCCTCCACTTT. Protein product: CASSYSTQGGSLHF.

The J gene is TRBJ1-6, the V gene TRBV9, with D tentatively TRBD1 (5 bases). V lost 4 bases and J 9 bases, leaving 14 bases between the germline ends. In germline, CDR1 is SGDLS, CDR2 YYNGEE. CDR3 length equals 14 residues. CDR3 DNA sequence: TGTGCCAGCAGCCAGGGCCAGGACGGTTCACCCCTCCACTTT. This translates into CASSQGQDGSPLHF.